This T cell receptor (beta chain) was obtained from a study of CD8 T cells in Susac syndrome. Random-hexamer reverse transcription was applied to about 0.45 to 1 ug RNA. MiXCR, applied by TCRdb to the immunoSEQ multiplex PCR reads, yields one record per CDR3 protein. The table includes 300,000 to 350,000 distinct CDR3 sequences, about 91% detected once. The authors carried out high-throughput sequencing of TCR beta. They applied it to CD8+ and CD4+ T cells obtained from blood. The multiple sclerosis control cohort comprised treatment-naive individuals presenting with stable or active relapsing-remitting disease. V lost 4 bases and J 4 bases, leaving 15 bases between the germline ends. CDR3 length equals 15 residues. In germline, CDR1 is MNHNS, CDR2 SASEGT.

The rearrangement uses TRBV6-1 and TRBJ2-3, with D unresolved. Material: CD4+ T cells from PBMCs. This sequence was found in a human donor with multiple sclerosis. The DNA for the CDR3 is TGTGCCAGCAGTGTGGGAATCGACCAAGCAGATACGCAGTATTTT. Its protein product is CASSVGIDQADTQYF.